Each of the 25 T cell receptor beta chains below was sequenced from the same sample in a study of T cell repertoires in cytomegalovirus infection. No cognate antigen is known for these TCRs. Using its own MiXCR run on the reads, TCRdb lists one record per CDR3 protein. The sample includes some 150,000 distinct CDR3 sequences, 30% to 40% of them seen just once. The sequenced sample was CD8+ T cells from cultured PBMCs, obtained from culture after CMV antigen stimulation. The receptor source for this set is a human donor in good health (CMV status not recorded). Some clones in this sample may be carry-over from other donors' samples.

This clonotype was seen more than once but under ten times. V is TRBV7-8 and J is TRBJ2-2; unclear D gene. The germline V gene has CDR1 SGHVS and CDR2 FQNEAQ. This CDR3 has 13 amino acids. Trimming shortened V by 1 base and J by 7 bases, and 7 bases separated the two germline ends. The CDR3 DNA reads TGTGCCAGCAGCTTAGTGACGGGCGGGGAGCTGTTTTTT. Its translation is CASSLVTGGELFF.

This clonotype has a count of ten or more. This chain joins TRBV5-1 and TRBJ2-5; possible D gene TRBD1, 6 bases. The CDR3 is made up of 15 amino acids. Trimming pared 0 bases from V and 0 bases from J, leaving 9 bases between. Per germline, CDR1 SGHRS and CDR2 YFSETQ. The CDR3, as DNA: TGCGCCAGCAGCTTGGAGGGACACTACCAAGAGACCCAGTACTTC. Protein: CASSLEGHYQETQYF.

This clonotype was recorded at least ten times. This chain uses TRBV7-6 with TRBJ1-1, with 8 bases identical to TRBD1. The V gene's germline CDR1 is SGHVS and CDR2 FNYEAQ. This CDR3 spans 13 amino acids. After removal of 5 bases from V and 4 bases from J, the junction contained 3 bases not matched to a gene. The CDR3 sequence is CASSPTGVTEAFF. Here the CDR3 DNA reads TGTGCCAGCAGCCCGACAGGGGTCACTGAAGCTTTCTTT.

The chain links TRBV2 to TRBJ1-1; no reliable D call. This CDR3 region has 12 residues. Trimming shortened V by 6 bases and J by 3 bases, and 8 bases separated the two germline ends. Germline-derived CDR1 and CDR2 are SNHLY and FYNNEI. For the CDR3, the DNA is TGTGCCAGCAGGGTCGGTTACACTGAAGCTTTCTTT. It specifies CASRVGYTEAFF.

The sample holds one count of this clonotype. A much more abundant neighbour one base away suggests this may be a read error. The chain recombines TRBV7-2 with TRBJ2-7, with D perhaps TRBD2 (6 bases). Germline CDR1 reads SGHTA; CDR2 reads FQGNSA. The CDR3 is 14 residues long. For the CDR3, the DNA is TGTGCCAGCAGTCCTGCGGGACCTTCCTACAAGCAGTACTTC. Amino acids: CASSPAGPSYKQYF.

This clonotype was detected only a few times. The V gene is TRBV7-9, the J gene TRBJ1-1; D uncertain. Trimming cost V 9 bases and J 0 bases, with 11 bases left between them. Germline values: CDR1 SEHNR, CDR2 FQNEAQ (reference sequence). The CDR3 sequence is 13 residues long. The CDR3 nucleotides read TGTGCCAGGAGGGAGGTGGTGAACACTGAAGCTTTCTTT. Its protein is CARREVVNTEAFF.

The chain links TRBV7-9 to TRBJ2-1; 8 nucleotides line up with TRBD1. The CDR3 consists of 15 residues. V was pared by 5 bases and J by 8 bases, with 11 bases of the junction left unmatched. Germline CDR1 reads SEHNR; CDR2 reads FQNEAQ (reference sequence). CDR3 sequence reads: CASSLRQGLHYEQFF. CDR3 nucleotides: TGTGCCAGCAGCCTAAGACAGGGGCTTCACTATGAGCAGTTCTTC. The full variable domain, in which reference TRBV7-9 and TRBJ2-1 provide the parts outside the CDR3, is DTGVSQNPRHKITKRGQNVTFRCDPISEHNRLYWYRQTLGQGPEFLTYFQNEAQLEKSRLLSDRFSAERPKGSFSTLEIQRTEQGDSAMYLCASSLRQGLHYEQFFGPGTRLTVL.

This clonotype appeared many times. The chain uses TRBV2 and TRBJ1-3, with TRBD1 identical over 7 bases. The CDR3 is made up of 15 amino acids. The J segment lost 2 bases and the V segment lost 3 bases, leaving 4 bases of the junction unmatched. Germline V gives CDR1 SNHLY, CDR2 FYNNEI. The CDR3 coding sequence is TGTGCCAGCAGTGACGCGCAGGGGGCTGGAAACACCATATATTTT. This translates into CASSDAQGAGNTIYF.

The chain combines TRBV12-3 or TRBV12-4 with TRBJ2-2; D perhaps matches TRBD2 (7 bases). The ends were cut back, 3 bases at V and 6 bases at J, with 8 bases in the middle. The CDR3 length is 13 residues. CDR3 region: CASSFGGPGELFF. As DNA, the CDR3 is TGTGCCAGCAGTTTCGGGGGGCCCGGGGAGCTGTTTTTT.

This chain links TRBV12-3 or TRBV12-4 with TRBJ2-1; TRBD2 might be the D (6 bases). The CDR3 spans 12 residues. V was pared by 6 bases and J by 7 bases, with 10 bases between. The CDR3 region is CASRGLGNEQFF. The CDR3 DNA reads TGTGCCAGCAGGGGACTGGGTAATGAGCAGTTCTTC.

V usage is TRBV7-9 and J usage is TRBJ2-2, with D maybe TRBD2 (5 bases). The V end was cut by 6 bases, the J end by 0 bases, with 5 bases between. CDR3 size: 13 residues. The V gene's germline CDR1 is SEHNR and CDR2 FQNEAQ (reference sequence). The CDR3 spells CASRRANTGELFF. The CDR3 region has the DNA TGTGCCAGCAGGCGGGCGAACACCGGGGAGCTGTTTTTT.

This clonotype was counted once. At one end, the junction sequence differs from germline, possibly due to a read error. The CDR3 nucleotides are TGTGACAGCCGGGGGGGAGGTGAGCAGTTCTTC. Protein: CDSRGGGEQFF. This sequence joins TRBV2 and TRBJ2-1; 8 nucleotides line up with TRBD2. CDR3 size: 11 residues. CDR1 SNHLY and CDR2 FYNNEI come from the germline V gene.

The chain joins TRBV14 to TRBJ2-7; possible D gene TRBD2, 5 bases. This CDR3 region has 13 residues. CDR1 and CDR2 (germline): SGHDN, FVKESK. The ends were cut back, 4 bases at V and 5 bases at J, with 12 bases in the middle. The CDR3 here is CASSPASFHEQYF. The CDR3 bases are TGTGCCAGCAGCCCCGCTAGCTTCCACGAGCAGTACTTC.

This clonotype has just a few counts. The chain has TRBV7-6 and TRBJ1-6, with D possibly TRBD1 on 6 matching bases. Trimming shortened V by 2 bases and J by 7 bases, and 18 bases separated the two germline ends. This CDR3 region has 17 residues. Germline loops: CDR1 SGHVS, CDR2 FNYEAQ. The CDR3, as DNA: TGTGCCAGCAGCTTATTGAGGAAACAGGGTCACAATTCACCCCTCCACTTT. Protein product: CASSLLRKQGHNSPLHF.

With regard to this clonotype: At one end the junction does not follow the germline gene, possibly because of a read error. This chain links TRBV5-6 with TRBJ1-1; D is possibly TRBD1 (6 bases). The CDR3 has 13 residues. Looked up from germline, CDR1 is SGHDT and CDR2 is YYEEEE. CDR3 sequence reads: CASNLGANTEAFF. CDR3 nucleotide sequence: TGTGCCAGCAACTTGGGGGCGAACACTGAAGCTTTCTTT.

The CDR3 is CAWSVLGREVVETQYF. The DNA of the CDR3 is TGTGCCTGGAGTGTACTGGGCAGGGAAGTCGTGGAGACCCAGTACTTC. V and J are TRBV30 and TRBJ2-5; TRBD1 is a possible D gene (5 bases). The CDR3 is 16 residues long. Trimming removed 0 bases at V and 5 bases at J, with 19 bases between. Germline CDR1 GTSNPN, CDR2 SVGIG (reference sequence).

This clonotype was seen a few times. The chain uses TRBV6-5 and TRBJ2-7; 10 nucleotides align to TRBD1. Per the germline V gene, CDR1 is MNHEY and CDR2 is SVGAGI. The CDR3 runs to 13 residues. After removal of 5 bases from V and 5 bases from J, the junction contained 3 bases not matched to a gene. The CDR3 region has the DNA TGTGCCAGCAGTCCGGGACAGGGGAACGAGCAGTACTTC. It specifies CASSPGQGNEQYF.

CDR3 region: CASSLSGLMAETQYF. The CDR3 DNA follows: TGTGCCAGCAGCTTGTCGGGACTGATGGCGGAGACCCAGTACTTC. This chain connects TRBV7-3 to TRBJ2-5, with D perhaps matching TRBD2 (6 bases). V lost 3 bases to trimming and J lost 5 bases, with 16 bases between them. Germline V gene sequence: CDR1 SGHTA, CDR2 FQGTGA. The CDR3 is 15 amino acids.

This clonotype has more than one count but fewer than ten. V gene TRBV4-1 combines with J gene TRBJ2-2; no firm D call. This CDR3 has 16 amino acids. Germline CDR1 reads MGHRA; CDR2 reads YSYEKL. The V end lost 0 bases, the J end lost 7 bases, and 15 bases lay between the germline ends. The CDR3 DNA reads as TGCGCCAGCAGCCAAGACGAAAGGGTTACAGTCGGGGAGCTGTTTTTT. It yields the protein CASSQDERVTVGELFF.

The V call is TRBV19, the J call TRBJ1-1; no clear D gene. Germline CDR1 is LNHDA and CDR2 is SQIVND (reference sequence). The CDR3 is 14 amino acids. Trimming left V 4 bases short and J 2 bases short, with 11 bases between. DNA of the CDR3: TGTGCCAGTAGTAGAGGAGTCCTAAACACTGAAGCTTTCTTT. It translates to CASSRGVLNTEAFF.

The chain uses TRBV4-2 and TRBJ2-1, with 11 bases matching TRBD2. Germline CDR1 is LGHNA and CDR2 is YNFKEQ. J gave up 4 bases and V 0 bases, and 2 bases lay outside the gene matches. This CDR3 contains 16 residues. The CDR3 spells CASSQDTSGGYNEQFF. As DNA, the CDR3 is TGTGCCAGCAGCCAAGATACTAGCGGGGGATACAATGAGCAGTTCTTC.

The chain carries TRBV7-8 and TRBJ2-5; D ambiguous. Trimming took 0 bases from V and 5 from J, leaving 7 bases between them. Germline V gene sequence: CDR1 SGHVS, CDR2 FQNEAQ. The CDR3 covers 13 residues. Here the CDR3 reads CASSLALRETQYF. For the CDR3, the DNA is TGTGCCAGCAGCTTAGCCCTAAGGGAGACCCAGTACTTC.

V gene TRBV5-4 combines with J gene TRBJ2-3; TRBD1 is a possible D gene (6 bases). CDR3 length equals 14 residues. V shed 7 bases and J shed 4 bases, with 16 bases lying between them. The germline CDR1 and CDR2 sequences are SGHNT and YYREEE (reference sequence). The CDR3 sequence is CASPRGQTSDTQYF. The CDR3 DNA reads TGTGCCAGCCCGAGGGGACAAACGTCAGATACGCAGTATTTT.

V and J are TRBV7-9 and TRBJ2-1; 8 nucleotides line up with TRBD1. This CDR3 spans 16 amino acids. Trimming removed 7 bases from V and 0 bases from J; junction bases left unmatched: 8. CDR1 and CDR2 (germline): SEHNR, FQNEAQ (reference sequence). CDR3 protein: CASNQWTGNSYNEQFF. The DNA of the CDR3 is TGTGCCAGCAACCAGTGGACAGGGAACTCCTACAATGAGCAGTTCTTC.

This clonotype was seen a handful of times. The CDR3 reads CSARGLGGARGNNSPLHF. The CDR3 nucleotides read TGCAGTGCTAGAGGATTAGGGGGCGCGAGGGGGAATAATTCACCCCTCCACTTT. The chain joins TRBV20-1 to TRBJ1-6; 7 bases are shared with TRBD1. From germline, CDR1 is DFQATT and CDR2 SNEGSKA (reference sequence). The V segment lost 1 base and the J segment 5 bases; nucleotides outside the gene matches: 14. The CDR3 has 18 amino acids.